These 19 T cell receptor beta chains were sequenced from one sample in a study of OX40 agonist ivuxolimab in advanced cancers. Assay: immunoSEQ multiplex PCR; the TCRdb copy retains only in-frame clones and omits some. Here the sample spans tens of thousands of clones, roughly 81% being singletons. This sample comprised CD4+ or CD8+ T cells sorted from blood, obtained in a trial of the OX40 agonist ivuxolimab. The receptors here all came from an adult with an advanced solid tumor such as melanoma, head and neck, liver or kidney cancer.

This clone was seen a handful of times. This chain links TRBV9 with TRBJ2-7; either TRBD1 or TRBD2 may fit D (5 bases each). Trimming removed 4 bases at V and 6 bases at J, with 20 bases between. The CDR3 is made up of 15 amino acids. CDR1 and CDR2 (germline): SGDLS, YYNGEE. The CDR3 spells CASSSLGTDMGEQYF. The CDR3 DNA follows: TGTGCCAGCAGCTCCCTAGGGACGGACATGGGCGAGCAGTACTTC.

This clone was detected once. This CDR3 is CASSYSRGTEAFF. CDR3 DNA: TGTGCCAGCAGTTACTCGAGGGGGACTGAAGCTTTCTTT. The rearrangement uses TRBV6-5 and TRBJ1-1, with a weak D call TRBD1 (6 bases). CDR3 length equals 13 residues. Trimming shortened V by 0 bases and J by 5 bases, and 7 bases separated the two germline ends. Per the germline V gene, CDR1 is MNHEY and CDR2 is SVGAGI.

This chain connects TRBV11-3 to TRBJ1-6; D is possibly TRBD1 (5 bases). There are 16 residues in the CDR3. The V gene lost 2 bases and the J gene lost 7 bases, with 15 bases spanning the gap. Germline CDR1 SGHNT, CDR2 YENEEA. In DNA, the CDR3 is TGTGCCAGCAGCTTATGGCCCAGGGCTCCCAATTCACCCCTCCACTTT. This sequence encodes CASSLWPRAPNSPLHF.

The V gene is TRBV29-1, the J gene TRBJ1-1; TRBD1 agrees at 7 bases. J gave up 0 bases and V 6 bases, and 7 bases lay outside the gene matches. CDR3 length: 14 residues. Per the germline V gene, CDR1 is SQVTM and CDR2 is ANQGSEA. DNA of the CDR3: TGCAGCGTGTACAGGGGTTCCTTGAACACTGAAGCTTTCTTT. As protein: CSVYRGSLNTEAFF.

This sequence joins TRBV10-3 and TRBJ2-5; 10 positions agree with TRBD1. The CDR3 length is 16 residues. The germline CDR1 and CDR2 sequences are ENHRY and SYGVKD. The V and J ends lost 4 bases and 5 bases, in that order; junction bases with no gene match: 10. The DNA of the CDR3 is TGTGCCATCAGTGGGTCATCCGGGACAGGGGACGAGACCCAGTACTTC. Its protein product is CAISGSSGTGDETQYF.

The CDR3 protein is CASGGTSGTQYF. The CDR3 nucleotides are TGTGCCAGCGGAGGGACATCTGGGACCCAGTACTTC. The chain employs TRBV11-3 and TRBJ2-5; either TRBD1 or TRBD2 may supply D (6 bases each). Germline CDR1 reads SGHNT; CDR2 reads YENEEA. This CDR3 has 12 residues. Trimming stripped 8 bases from V and 7 bases from J, with 14 bases between.

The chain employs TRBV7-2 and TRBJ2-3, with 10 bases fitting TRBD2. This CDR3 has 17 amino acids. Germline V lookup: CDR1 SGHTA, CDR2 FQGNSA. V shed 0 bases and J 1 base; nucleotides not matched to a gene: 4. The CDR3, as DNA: TGTGCCAGCAGCTTAGCCCGCCTAGCGGGAGGCACAGATACGCAGTATTTT. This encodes CASSLARLAGGTDTQYF.

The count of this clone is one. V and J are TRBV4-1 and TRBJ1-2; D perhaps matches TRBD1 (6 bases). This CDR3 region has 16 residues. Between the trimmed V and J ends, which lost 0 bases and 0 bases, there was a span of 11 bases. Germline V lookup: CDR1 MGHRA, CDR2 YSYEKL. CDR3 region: CASSQDAGEANYGYTF. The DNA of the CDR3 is TGCGCCAGCAGCCAAGATGCAGGGGAAGCTAACTATGGCTACACCTTC.

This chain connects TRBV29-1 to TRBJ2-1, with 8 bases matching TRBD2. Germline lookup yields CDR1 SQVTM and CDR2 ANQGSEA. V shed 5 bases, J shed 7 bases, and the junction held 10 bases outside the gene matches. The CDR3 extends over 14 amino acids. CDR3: CSVPGTSSFNEQFF. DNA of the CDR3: TGCAGCGTTCCCGGGACTAGTTCCTTTAATGAGCAGTTCTTC.

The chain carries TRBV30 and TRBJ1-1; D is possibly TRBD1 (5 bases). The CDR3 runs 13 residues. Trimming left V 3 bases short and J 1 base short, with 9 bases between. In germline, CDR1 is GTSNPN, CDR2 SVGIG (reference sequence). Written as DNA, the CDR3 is TGTGCCTGGAGCGCAACAGGGAACACTGAAGCTTTCTTT. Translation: CAWSATGNTEAFF.

This CDR3 reads CASTSQEPGNTIYF. The CDR3 coding sequence is TGTGCCAGCACCTCTCAGGAACCTGGAAACACCATATATTTT. The chain carries TRBV7-9 and TRBJ1-3, with no clear D. Germline V CDR1 and CDR2: SEHNR, FQNEAQ (reference sequence). This CDR3 contains 14 residues. V was cut by 7 bases and J by 2 bases, with 12 bases left in between.

CDR3 sequence reads: CASSPPQGGTGELFF. CDR3 coding DNA: TGTGCCAGCTCACCACCACAGGGAGGGACCGGGGAGCTGTTTTTT. This chain links TRBV18 with TRBJ2-2, with D tentatively TRBD2 (7 bases). Germline CDR1 is KGHSH and CDR2 is LQKENI. The CDR3 has 15 residues. V was trimmed by 0 bases and J by 5 bases, leaving 10 bases between them.

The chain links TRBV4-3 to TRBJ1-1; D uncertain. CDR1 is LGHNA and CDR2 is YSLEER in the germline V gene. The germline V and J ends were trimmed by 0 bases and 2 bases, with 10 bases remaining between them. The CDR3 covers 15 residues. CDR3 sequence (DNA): TGCGCCAGCAGCCAAGACTTCCGGGGTAACACTGAAGCTTTCTTT. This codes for CASSQDFRGNTEAFF.

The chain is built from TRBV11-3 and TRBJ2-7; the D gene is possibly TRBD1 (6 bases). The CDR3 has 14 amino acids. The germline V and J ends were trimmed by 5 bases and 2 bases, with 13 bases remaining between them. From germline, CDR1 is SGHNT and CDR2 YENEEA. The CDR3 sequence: CASSAGQNPYEQYF. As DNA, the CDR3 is TGTGCCAGCAGCGCAGGACAGAACCCCTACGAGCAGTACTTC.

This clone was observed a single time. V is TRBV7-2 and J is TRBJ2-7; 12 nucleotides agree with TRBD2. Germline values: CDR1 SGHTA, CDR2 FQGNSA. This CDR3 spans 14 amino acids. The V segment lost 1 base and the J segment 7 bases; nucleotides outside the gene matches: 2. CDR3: CASSLGLAGGEQYF. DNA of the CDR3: TGTGCCAGCAGCTTAGGGCTAGCGGGGGGGGAGCAGTACTTC.

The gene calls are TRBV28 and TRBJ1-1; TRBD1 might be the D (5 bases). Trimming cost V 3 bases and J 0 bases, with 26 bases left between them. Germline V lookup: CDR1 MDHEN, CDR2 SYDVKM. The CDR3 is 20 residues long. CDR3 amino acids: CASSFGGVQIRGALNTEAFF. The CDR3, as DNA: TGTGCCAGCAGTTTTGGGGGGGTCCAAATACGCGGGGCTCTGAACACTGAAGCTTTCTTT.

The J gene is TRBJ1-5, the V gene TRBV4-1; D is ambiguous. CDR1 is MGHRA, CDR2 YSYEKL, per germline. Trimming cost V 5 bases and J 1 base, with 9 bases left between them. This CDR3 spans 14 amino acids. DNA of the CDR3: TGCGCCAGCAGCACCCGGGTGAGCAATCAGCCCCAGCATTTT. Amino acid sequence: CASSTRVSNQPQHF.

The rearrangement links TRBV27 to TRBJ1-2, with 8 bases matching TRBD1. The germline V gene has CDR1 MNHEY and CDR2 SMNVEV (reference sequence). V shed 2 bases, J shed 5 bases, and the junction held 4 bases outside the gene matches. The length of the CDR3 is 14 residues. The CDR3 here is CASSLGGQGYGYTF. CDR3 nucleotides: TGTGCCAGCAGTTTAGGAGGACAGGGTTATGGCTACACCTTC.

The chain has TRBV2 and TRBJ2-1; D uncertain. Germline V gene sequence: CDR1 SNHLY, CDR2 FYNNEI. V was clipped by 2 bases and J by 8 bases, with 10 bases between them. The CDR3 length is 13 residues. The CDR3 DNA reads TGTGCCAGCAGTGAATCAGTGTCCGATGAGCAGTTCTTC. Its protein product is CASSESVSDEQFF.